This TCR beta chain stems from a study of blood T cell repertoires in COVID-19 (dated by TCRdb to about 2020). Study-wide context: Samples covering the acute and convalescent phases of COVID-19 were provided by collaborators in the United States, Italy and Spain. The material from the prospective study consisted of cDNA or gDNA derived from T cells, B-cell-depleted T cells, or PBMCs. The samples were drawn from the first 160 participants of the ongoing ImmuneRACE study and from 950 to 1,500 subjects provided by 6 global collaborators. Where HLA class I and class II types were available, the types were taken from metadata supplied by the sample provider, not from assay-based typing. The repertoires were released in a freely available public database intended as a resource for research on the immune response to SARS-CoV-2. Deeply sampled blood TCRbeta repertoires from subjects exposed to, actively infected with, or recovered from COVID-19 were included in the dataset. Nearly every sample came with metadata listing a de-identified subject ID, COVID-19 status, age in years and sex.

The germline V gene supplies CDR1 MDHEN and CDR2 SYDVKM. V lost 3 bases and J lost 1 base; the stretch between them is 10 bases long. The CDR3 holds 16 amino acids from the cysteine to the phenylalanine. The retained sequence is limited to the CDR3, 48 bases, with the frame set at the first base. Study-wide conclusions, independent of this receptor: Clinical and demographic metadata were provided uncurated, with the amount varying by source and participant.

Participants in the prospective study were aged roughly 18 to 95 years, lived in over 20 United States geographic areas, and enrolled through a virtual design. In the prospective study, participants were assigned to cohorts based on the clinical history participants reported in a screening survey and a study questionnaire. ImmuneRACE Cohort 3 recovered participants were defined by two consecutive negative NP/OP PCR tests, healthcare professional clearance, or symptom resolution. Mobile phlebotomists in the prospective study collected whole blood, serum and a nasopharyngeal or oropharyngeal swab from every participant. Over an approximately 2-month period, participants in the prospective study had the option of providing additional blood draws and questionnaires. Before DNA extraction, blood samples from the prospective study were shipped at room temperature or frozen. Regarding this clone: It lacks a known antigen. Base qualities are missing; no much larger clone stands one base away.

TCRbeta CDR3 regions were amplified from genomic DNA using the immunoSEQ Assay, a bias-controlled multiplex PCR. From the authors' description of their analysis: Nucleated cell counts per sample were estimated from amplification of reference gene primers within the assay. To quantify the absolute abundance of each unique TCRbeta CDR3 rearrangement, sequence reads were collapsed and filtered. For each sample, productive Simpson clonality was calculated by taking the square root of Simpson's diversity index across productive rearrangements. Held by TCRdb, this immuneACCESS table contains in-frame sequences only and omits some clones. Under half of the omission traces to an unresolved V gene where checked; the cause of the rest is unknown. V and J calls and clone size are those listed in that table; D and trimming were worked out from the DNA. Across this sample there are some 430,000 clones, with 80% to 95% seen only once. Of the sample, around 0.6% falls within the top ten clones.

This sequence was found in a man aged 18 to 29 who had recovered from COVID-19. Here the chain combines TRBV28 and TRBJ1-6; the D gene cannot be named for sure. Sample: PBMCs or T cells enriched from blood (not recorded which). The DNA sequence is TGTGCCAGCAGTTTGCAGTCCGGGTCCTATAATTCACCCCTCCACTTT. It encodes CASSLQSGSYNSPLHF.